These 14 T cell receptor beta chains share one sample of origin, sequenced in a study of monozygotic twins with inflammatory bowel disease (dated by TCRdb to about 2019). The library was built by means of 5' RACE. The sample was run on an Illumina HiSeq 2500. TCRdb reprocessed the reads and assigns one entry to each CDR3 protein sequence, leaving out DNA. This sample's table has entries for about 160,000 distinct CDR3 sequences. Of the sample, 2% to 2.5% falls within the top ten clones. The source material was blood. These receptor sequences come from a human donor with ulcerative colitis or Crohn's disease, or a healthy co-twin of an affected twin (not recorded which).

This sequence joins TRBV5-1 and TRBJ2-7; TCRdb returns TRBD2, unconfirmable since there is no DNA. The CDR3 runs 15 residues. The germline V gene encodes CDR1 SGHRS and CDR2 YFSETQ. CDR3 residues: CASSSRDSGTYEQYF.

V gene TRBV2 combines with J gene TRBJ1-6. The CDR3 runs to 12 residues. Germline CDR1 reads SNHLY; CDR2 reads FYNNEI. This chain's CDR3 is CASRASNSPLHF.

The chain links TRBV7-2 to TRBJ2-5. The CDR3 extends over 12 amino acids. CDR1 and CDR2 from the germline V gene are SGHTA and FQGNSA. The CDR3 spells CASLIAEETQYF.

This chain uses TRBV15 with TRBJ1-6; the D call of TRBD1 rests on TCRdb alone, since no DNA is present to check it. Per germline, CDR1 LNHNV and CDR2 YYDKDF (reference sequence). The CDR3 contains 16 residues. The CDR3 spells CATSREGGGSNSPLHF.

The chain is built from TRBV12-3 or TRBV12-4 and TRBJ1-4. The CDR3 totals 14 residues. The CDR3 is CASSFGGSNEKLFF.

The chain carries TRBV5-6 and TRBJ2-3. Germline V gives CDR1 SGHDT, CDR2 YYEEEE. CDR3 length equals 14 residues. The CDR3 protein is CASSFTGSTDTQYF.

The gene calls are TRBV7-2 and TRBJ2-2; lacking DNA, the TRBD1 call made by TCRdb goes unchecked. The CDR3 spans 14 residues. Germline V gene data show CDR1 as SGHTA and CDR2 as FQGNSA. CDR3 sequence reads: CASSSLQGTGELFF.

The chain is built from TRBV5-1 and TRBJ2-3; the TRBD1 assignment by TCRdb is unverifiable without DNA. Per the germline V gene, CDR1 is SGHRS and CDR2 is YFSETQ. The CDR3 covers 16 residues. The CDR3 sequence: CASTSWRDRGPDTQYF. The variable domain in full, completed from reference TRBV5-1 and TRBJ2-3, reads KAGVTQTPRYLIKTRGQQVTLSCSPISGHRSVSWYQQTPGQGLQFLFEYFSETQRNKGNFPGRFSGRQFSNSRSEMNVSTLELGDSALYLCASTSWRDRGPDTQYFGPGTRLTVL.

The CDR3 spells CSASMEVVNEQFF. The rearrangement joins TRBV20-1 to TRBJ2-1; the D call of TRBD2 rests on TCRdb alone, since no DNA is present to check it. The CDR3 sequence is 13 residues long. From germline, CDR1 is DFQATT and CDR2 SNEGSKA (reference sequence).

The CDR3 here is CASSLTGTVEETQYF. The V call is TRBV3-1, the J call TRBJ2-5; the TCRdb D gene call, TRBD1, has no DNA to confirm it. Germline CDR1 is LGHDT and CDR2 is YNNKEL (reference sequence). The length of the CDR3 is 15 residues.

V is TRBV27 and J is TRBJ2-5. The CDR3 runs to 13 residues. The germline CDR1 and CDR2 sequences are MNHEY and SMNVEV (reference sequence). The CDR3 sequence is CASSTARFVTQYF.

The V and J genes are TRBV6-5 and TRBJ1-3. CDR3 length equals 15 residues. CDR1 is MNHEY and CDR2 is SVGAGI in the germline V gene. CDR3 amino acids: CASSYLGSSGNTIYF.

V usage is TRBV7-9 and J usage is TRBJ2-2; the TRBD1 assignment by TCRdb is unverifiable without DNA. Germline lookup yields CDR1 SEHNR and CDR2 FQNEAQ (reference sequence). There are 14 residues in the CDR3. CDR3 loop: CASSLASGTKELFF.

The genes are TRBV7-9 and TRBJ2-1; with no DNA, the TCRdb D assignment of TRBD1 cannot be verified. Per germline, CDR1 SEHNR and CDR2 FQNEAQ (reference sequence). This CDR3 has 17 residues. The CDR3 loop is CASSLLGAGQGDNEQFF.